The source of this T cell receptor beta chain is a study of shared clonotypes between healthy human individuals. Study-wide points: Generation probability values for non-shared clonotypes were lower than those for clonotypes shared by all four donors.

To note about this clone: Its antigen is unidentified.

Each cell subset's genomic DNA was divided evenly among several immunoSEQ plates. Sorted-subset replicate PCR reactions contained approximately 190 ng DNA, corresponding to about 30,000 T cell genomes. TCRdb's table, derived via immunoSEQ multiplex PCR, lists solely in-frame clones and lacks some. The table records around 2.3 million clones, around 95% of them present only once. The CDR3 is 15 residues long. Unmatched junction bases numbered 4, after V lost 4 bases and J lost 2 bases. From germline, CDR1 is MNHNS and CDR2 SASEGT. The sequenced sample consisted of naive CD4+ T cells sorted from blood. Subset in this sample: CD45RA+ positively selected. This TCR derives from a man aged 18 to 35 in good health. This chain uses TRBV6-1 with TRBJ2-2; TRBD1 matches 7 bases. CDR3 sequence: CASSVGTANTGELFF. CDR3 in DNA: TGTGCCAGCAGTGTGGGGACAGCCAACACCGGGGAGCTGTTTTTT.